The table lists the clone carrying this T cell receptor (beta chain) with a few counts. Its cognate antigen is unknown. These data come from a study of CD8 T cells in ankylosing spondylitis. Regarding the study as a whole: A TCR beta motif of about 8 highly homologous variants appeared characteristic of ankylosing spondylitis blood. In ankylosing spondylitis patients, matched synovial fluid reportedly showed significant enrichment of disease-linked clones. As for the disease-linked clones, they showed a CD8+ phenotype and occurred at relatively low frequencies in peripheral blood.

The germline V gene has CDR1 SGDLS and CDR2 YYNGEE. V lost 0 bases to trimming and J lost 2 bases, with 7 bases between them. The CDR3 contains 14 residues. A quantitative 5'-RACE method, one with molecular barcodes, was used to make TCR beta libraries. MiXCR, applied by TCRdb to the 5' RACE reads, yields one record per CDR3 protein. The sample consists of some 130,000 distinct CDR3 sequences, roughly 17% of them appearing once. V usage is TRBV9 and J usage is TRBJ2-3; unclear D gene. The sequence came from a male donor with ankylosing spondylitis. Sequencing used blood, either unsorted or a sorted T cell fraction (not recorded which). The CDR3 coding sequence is TGTGCCAGCAGCGTAGATACGGACACAGATACGCAGTATTTT. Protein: CASSVDTDTDTQYF.